This TCR beta chain stems from a study of T cell changes during pregnancy in multiple sclerosis (dated by TCRdb to about 2019). General notes on the study: The study examined how the T cell repertoire changed over the course of pregnancy in women with multiple sclerosis.

Concerning this clone itself: Its binding antigen is unknown. There are no base qualities to consult, and no much larger clone falls within one base.

The library was obtained by the immunoSEQ multiplex PCR assay. The table comes from immuneACCESS by way of TCRdb, which keeps in-frame sequences with V and J called. Part of the clones is missing from these tables; in studies checked, under half for an unresolved V gene and the rest for unknown reasons. This sample has almost 50,000 clones in its table, and around 92% of those were observed once. The top ten hold 0.99% of the sample. The sample here was peripheral blood, taken after pregnancy. This TCR was recovered from a female donor with multiple sclerosis, enrolled in a pregnancy study.

The sequence in DNA is TGTGCCAGTAGTATCCGCACCGGGGAGCTGTTTTTT. It encodes CASSIRTGELFF. The rearranged chain carries TRBV19 and TRBJ2-2; no D gene is confidently identified. V is shortened by 3 bases, J by 4 bases, and the region joining them spans 3 bases. The CDR3 holds 12 amino acids from the cysteine to the phenylalanine. CDR3 DNA is the only sequence kept; it has 36 bases, read in frame from the first base. Reading the germline V gene (reference sequence) gives CDR1 LNHDA and CDR2 SQIVND.